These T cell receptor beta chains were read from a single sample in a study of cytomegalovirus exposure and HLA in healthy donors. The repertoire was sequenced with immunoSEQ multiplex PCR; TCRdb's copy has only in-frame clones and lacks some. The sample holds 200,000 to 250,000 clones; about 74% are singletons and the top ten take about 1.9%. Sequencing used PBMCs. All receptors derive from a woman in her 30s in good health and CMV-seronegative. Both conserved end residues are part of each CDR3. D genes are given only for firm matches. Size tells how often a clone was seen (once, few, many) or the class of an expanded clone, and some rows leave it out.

TGTGCCAGCAGTGATGGCGGCACGGCGGAAAAACTGTTTTTT,CASSDGGTAEKLFF,TRBJ1-4,.,TRBV6-1,.
TGTGCCAGCAGTGAAGATAGGACACTAAAAGAGACCCAGTACTTC,CASSEDRTLKETQYF,TRBJ2-5,.,TRBV6-1,few
TGCGCCAGCAGCTTGGGGATAGGACAGTACACTGAAGCTTTCTTT,CASSLGIGQYTEAFF,TRBJ1-1,.,TRBV5-1,once
TGTGCCAGCAGCTTTAATTCGGGAGCAGGGAAAGAAGCTTTCTTT,CASSFNSGAGKEAFF,TRBJ1-1,.,TRBV13,.
TGTGCCAGCAGCTTACGGCTAGCGGGGGGTACCTCCTACGAGCAGTACTTC,CASSLRLAGGTSYEQYF,TRBJ2-7,TRBD2,TRBV11-3,.
TGTGCCAGCAGTTTATCCACAGTGATGACTGAAGCTTTCTTT,CASSLSTVMTEAFF,TRBJ1-1,.,TRBV27,.
TGTGCCAGCAGCGGGGGGGGGTCACAATCGTACTTC,CASSGGGSQSYF,TRBJ2-7,TRBD2,TRBV11-2,few
TGTGCCAGCAGTTTATCTGCTAGTTTTGACTACGAGCAGTACTTC,CASSLSASFDYEQYF,TRBJ2-7,.,TRBV27,.
TGTGCCAGCAGCAGGGACAGGCGTGAGCAGTACTTC,CASSRDRREQYF,TRBJ2-7,TRBD1,TRBV7-6,.
TGTGCCAGCAGTTACTCGAATTCCGGGACACCCTATGGCTACACCTTC,CASSYSNSGTPYGYTF,TRBJ1-2,.,TRBV6-6,.
TGTGCCAGCTCACCACCCGGACAGCTAGAAGCTTTCTTT,CASSPPGQLEAFF,TRBJ1-1,.,TRBV18,.
TGTGCCAGCAGCTTGGGGCGGGGGGGAGGGGAGCAGTTCTTC,CASSLGRGGGEQFF,TRBJ2-1,TRBD2,TRBV11-3,few
TGTGCCACCCGGGATCTGGAGTACGAGCAGTACTTC,CATRDLEYEQYF,TRBJ2-7,.,TRBV2,.
TGTGCCAGCTGGTTCTTTGGGGGCGGCACCGGGGAGCTGTTTTTT,CASWFFGGGTGELFF,TRBJ2-2,.,TRBV5-6,.
TGTGCCAGCAGCACCTTGGACATCCTAGCGGGTGAAAAACTGTTTTTT,CASSTLDILAGEKLFF,TRBJ1-4,.,TRBV9,.
TGTGCCAGCGGACAGGGCGATGGCTACACCTTC,CASGQGDGYTF,TRBJ1-2,TRBD1,TRBV10-3,.
TGCGCCAGCAGTGAAAGGGGTAGCGGGAGCTACGAGCAGTACTTC,CASSERGSGSYEQYF,TRBJ2-7,TRBD2,TRBV10-1,.
TGTGCCTGGAGTGTACTTGGAGGGGGCGGGTACACTGAAGCTTTCTTT,CAWSVLGGGGYTEAFF,TRBJ1-1,TRBD1,TRBV30,.
TGTGCCAGCAGCGTAGTGGCGGTGTCAACCGGGGAGCTGTTTTTT,CASSVVAVSTGELFF,TRBJ2-2,.,TRBV9,.
TGTGCCACCAGCAGAGATACAAGCGGGCCCCAAGAGACCCAGTACTTC,CATSRDTSGPQETQYF,TRBJ2-5,.,TRBV15,.
TGTGCCAGCAGCATAGACAGGAACACTGAAGCTTTCTTT,CASSIDRNTEAFF,TRBJ1-1,.,TRBV2,few
TGTGCCAGTAGTATAGATGGCGGGCCAGTCCCCTGGGCCAACGTCCTGACTTTC,CASSIDGGPVPWANVLTF,TRBJ2-6,.,TRBV19,few
TGTGCCAGCAGCCTGACAGGGATTAATGAAAAACTGTTTTTT,CASSLTGINEKLFF,TRBJ1-4,TRBD1,TRBV11-2,.
TGTGCCAGCAGCTTAATAGCGGGAGGAAAAGAGCAGTTCTTC,CASSLIAGGKEQFF,TRBJ2-1,TRBD2,TRBV5-6,once
TGTGCCAGCAGCGTAGGGAACAGAAACAATGAGCAGTTCTTC,CASSVGNRNNEQFF,TRBJ2-1,.,TRBV9,.
TGTGCCAGTAGTATCCAGGGGGCGATCTCCGAAGCTTTCTTT,CASSIQGAISEAFF,TRBJ1-1,TRBD1,TRBV19,.
TGCAGCGTTGCCCCCGGGACAGGAGCTTTCTTT,CSVAPGTGAFF,TRBJ1-1,TRBD1,TRBV29-1,.
TGTGCCAGCAGCTCTCCTGGGGCCAACGTCCTGACTTTC,CASSSPGANVLTF,TRBJ2-6,.,TRBV6-5,.
TGCAGCGTTGAAGACAGCGACTATTCCTATGGCTACACCTTC,CSVEDSDYSYGYTF,TRBJ1-2,.,TRBV29-1,.
TGCGCCAGCAGCTTGGAAGGGGGTATCATTGAAGCTTTCTTT,CASSLEGGIIEAFF,TRBJ1-1,.,TRBV5-1,.
TGTGCCAGCAGCTTAGCTCCCGTGGACAGGGGCAATGAGCAGTTCTTC,CASSLAPVDRGNEQFF,TRBJ2-1,TRBD1,TRBV11-2,.
TGTGCCAGCACCGGGACTCGACAGGGTAGGGATGAGCAGTTCTTC,CASTGTRQGRDEQFF,TRBJ2-1,.,TRBV6-1,few
TGTGCCAGCAGCTCTCCGTTCTCTGGGGCCAACGTCCTGACTTTC,CASSSPFSGANVLTF,TRBJ2-6,.,TRBV6-1,few
TGTGCCAGCAGCGCTCATGGGACAGTTGATCAGCCCCAGCATTTT,CASSAHGTVDQPQHF,TRBJ1-5,TRBD1,TRBV9,.
TGTGCCAGCAGTTACGACAGGGGATACACTGAAGCTTTCTTT,CASSYDRGYTEAFF,TRBJ1-1,TRBD1,TRBV6-5,once
TGCAGCGTAAGCGGGGGGAGCTCCTACGAGCAGTACTTC,CSVSGGSSYEQYF,TRBJ2-7,TRBD2,TRBV29-1,.